The clone carrying this T cell receptor (beta chain) was observed a single time. Its specificity is unknown. The record originates from a study of cytomegalovirus exposure and HLA in healthy donors. Study at large: An early data release held around 80 million unique TCRs from HLA-typed donors.

These donors counted as nominally healthy when sampled, but unrecorded immune exposures were likely. PCR amplification relied on 60 Vbeta primers (plus 13 Jbeta primers). Assay: immunoSEQ multiplex PCR; the TCRdb copy retains only in-frame clones and omits some. The top ten hold roughly 32% of the sample, which has about 85,000 clones, about 80% seen once. Study-wide findings and caveats: Equally common other TCR beta chains were less clonally expanded than HLA-associated ones, a later analysis found. What was likely a sequencing artifact was a cluster of highly shared sequence variants.

Germline-derived CDR1 and CDR2 are GTSNPN and SVGIG (reference sequence). The CDR3 covers 13 residues. V was trimmed by 5 bases and J by 4 bases, leaving 14 bases between them. Sequencing was done on a sample of PBMCs. V usage is TRBV30 and J usage is TRBJ1-2; weak D call: TRBD1 (6 bases). The receptor was isolated from a man aged 45-65 years in good health and CMV-seropositive. The DNA of the CDR3 is TGTGCCTGGCAACAGGGATTTAGCTATGGCTACACCTTC. It encodes CAWQQGFSYGYTF.